The TCR beta chain under discussion was sequenced for a study of T cell repertoires in cytomegalovirus infection. The wider study: The public TCR beta signatures pointed to both CMV infection and matching HLA type. General study results and limits: HLA-C-restricted CMV clonotypes gave the most frequent clonotype in two of eight donors. Summed frequency of shared TCR beta families picked out CMV carriers who also had the relevant HLA.

One entry per CDR3 protein results from TCRdb running MiXCR on the reads. Of about 180,000 distinct CDR3 sequences in the sample, about a sixth were seen once. Germline assignment: CDR1 SEHNR and CDR2 FQNEAQ (reference sequence). The CDR3 loop spans 15 amino acids. V was cut by 6 bases and J by 2 bases, with 14 bases left in between. Details on this clonotype: What it recognizes is unknown.

Input material: CD8+ T cells from PBMCs. This chain links TRBV7-9 with TRBJ2-1, with D possibly being TRBD2 (5 bases). This clonotype was sampled from a human donor in good health (CMV status not recorded). Some clones in this sample may be carry-over from other donors' samples. CDR3 region: CASSNPGWPYNEQFF. The CDR3 bases are TGTGCCAGCAGTAATCCGGGGTGGCCCTACAATGAGCAGTTCTTC.